These 17 T cell receptor beta chains came from one sample sequenced in a study of blood T cell repertoires in COVID-19. Sequencing used immunoSEQ multiplex PCR; TCRdb keeps in-frame clones, though not all of them. The profile shows some 95,000 clones, approximately 90% of them singletons. Sequencing used peripheral blood. These receptors were taken from a human donor with active COVID-19. The donor label of this sample is uncertain.

The chain has TRBV7-9 and TRBJ2-3, with TRBD2 identical over 7 bases. The V gene end was trimmed by 3 bases and the J gene end by 1 base; junction bases not matched to a gene: 7. Per the germline V gene, CDR1 is SEHNR and CDR2 is FQNEAQ (reference sequence). The length of the CDR3 is 16 residues. The DNA of the CDR3 is TGTGCCAGCAGCTTCGGCGGGGGAGCCCGCACAGATACGCAGTATTTT. Translating gives CASSFGGGARTDTQYF.

This chain joins TRBV5-6 and TRBJ1-6; 8 positions match TRBD1. The germline V gene encodes CDR1 SGHDT and CDR2 YYEEEE. V lost 3 bases to trimming and J lost 6 bases; unmatched junction nucleotides: 2. The CDR3 runs 14 residues. CDR3 sequence reads: CASSYGQGNSPLHF. DNA of the CDR3: TGTGCCAGCAGCTACGGACAGGGTAATTCACCCCTCCACTTT.

The chain employs TRBV4-2 and TRBJ2-3; 8 positions agree with TRBD2. After removal of 2 bases from V and 7 bases from J, the junction contained 5 bases not matched to a gene. The V gene's germline CDR1 is LGHNA and CDR2 YNFKEQ. The CDR3 loop spans 14 amino acids. CDR3 nucleotides: TGTGCCAGCAGCCAATCCGGGGGGGTAAATACGCAGTATTTT. It yields the protein CASSQSGGVNTQYF.

The J gene is TRBJ2-1, the V gene TRBV29-1, with D perhaps TRBD1 (5 bases). The germline gives CDR1 SQVTM, CDR2 ANQGSEA. CDR3 length: 11 amino acids. V was pared by 8 bases and J by 3 bases, with 8 bases between. In DNA, the CDR3 is TGCAGCATGGGGCACTACAATGAGCAGTTCTTC. This encodes CSMGHYNEQFF.

The chain joins TRBV12-2 to TRBJ2-7; the table calls TRBD2, which could not be checked here. TRBV12-2 is an annotated pseudogene. The CDR3 spans 18 residues. The CDR3, as DNA: TGTGCAAGTCGCTTATCTTACCTAGCGGGGGGCGAGAACTACGAGCAGTACTTC. Protein sequence: CASRLSYLAGGENYEQYF.

V gene TRBV7-9 combines with J gene TRBJ2-2; D is undetermined. Germline V gives CDR1 SEHNR, CDR2 FQNEAQ (reference sequence). V lost 7 bases and J lost 1, with 10 bases in between. This CDR3 comprises 14 residues. The CDR3 region has the DNA TGTGCCAGCACTCCGACTGTGAACACCGGGGAGCTGTTTTTT. This translates into CASTPTVNTGELFF.

This clone was observed a handful of times. The chain has TRBV3-1 (or the pseudogene TRBV3-2) and TRBJ2-7; perhaps TRBD1 as D (5 bases). The CDR3 has 14 amino acids. V was shortened by 1 base and J by 5 bases, with 12 bases between the two germline ends. Germline CDR1 reads LGHDT; CDR2 reads YNNKEL (reference sequence). CDR3 DNA sequence: TGTGCCAGCAGCCAAGCATCAGGGTGGGACGAGCAGTACTTC. Amino acids: CASSQASGWDEQYF.

In DNA, the CDR3 is TGTGCCAGCAGTCACGCGACTAGTTCCTACGAGCAGTACTTC. It is translated as CASSHATSSYEQYF. This sequence joins TRBV27 and TRBJ2-7, with a tentative D call TRBD2 (6 bases). Trimming left V 5 bases short and J 1 base short, with 12 bases between. This CDR3 contains 14 residues. The germline gives CDR1 MNHEY, CDR2 SMNVEV (reference sequence).

V is TRBV2 and J is TRBJ1-4; D is perhaps TRBD1 (6 bases). This CDR3 comprises 14 residues. Between the trimmed V and J ends, which lost 6 bases and 8 bases, there was a span of 16 bases. Germline V gene lookup returns CDR1 SNHLY and CDR2 FYNNEI. The CDR3 region has the DNA TGTGCCAGCAGGGGGGCCAGGGGACGCGAAAAACTGTTTTTT. Translation: CASRGARGREKLFF. The full variable domain, in which reference TRBV2 and TRBJ1-4 provide the parts outside the CDR3, is EPEVTQTPSHQVTQMGQEVILRCVPISNHLYFYWYRQILGQKVEFLVSFYNNEISEKSEIFDDQFSVERPDGSNFTLKIRSTKLEDSAMYFCASRGARGREKLFFGSGTQLSVL.

V gene TRBV28 combines with J gene TRBJ2-2, with 10 nucleotides matching TRBD2. This CDR3 comprises 16 residues. Per the germline V gene, CDR1 is MDHEN and CDR2 is SYDVKM. V was pared by 2 bases and J by 3 bases, with 3 bases of the junction left unmatched. The CDR3 DNA is TGTGCCAGCAGTTTAGGGCTAGCGGGGGACACCGGGGAGCTGTTTTTT. Protein product: CASSLGLAGDTGELFF.

V gene TRBV6-6 combines with J gene TRBJ1-5; 7 nucleotides agree with TRBD1. V dropped 5 bases and J dropped 6; count of bases not matched to a gene: 4. Germline V CDR1 and CDR2: MNHNY, SVGAGI (reference sequence). The CDR3 consists of 13 residues. CDR3 amino acids: CASSRQGGQPQHF. The CDR3 DNA sequence: TGTGCCAGCAGTCGACAGGGAGGTCAGCCCCAGCATTTT.

This clone appeared a single time. V gene TRBV28 combines with J gene TRBJ1-1, with 7 positions matching TRBD1. CDR3 length: 15 residues. The V gene end was trimmed by 5 bases and the J gene end by 3 bases; junction bases not matched to a gene: 9. Germline V lookup: CDR1 MDHEN, CDR2 SYDVKM. The CDR3 region is CASSSPTGAYTEAFF. In nucleotides, the CDR3 is TGTGCCAGCAGTAGCCCCACAGGGGCTTACACTGAAGCTTTCTTT.

The chain combines TRBV9 with TRBJ2-2; 9 nucleotides agree with TRBD2. The CDR3 has 17 amino acids. J lost 6 bases, V lost 0 bases, and 9 bases had no gene match. CDR1 and CDR2 from the germline V gene are SGDLS and YYNGEE. The CDR3 region has the DNA TGTGCCAGCAGCGTAGCCACTATTCGCGGGGGGGCCGGGGAGCTGTTTTTT. Amino acids: CASSVATIRGGAGELFF.

The chain combines TRBV28 with TRBJ1-5; D is ambiguous. Germline V gives CDR1 MDHEN, CDR2 SYDVKM. The CDR3 is 15 amino acids. V was trimmed by 7 bases and J by 4 bases, leaving 17 bases between them. Here the CDR3 reads CASTRGRRENQPQHF. The CDR3 DNA sequence: TGTGCCAGCACCCGAGGAAGACGGGAGAATCAGCCCCAGCATTTT.

This sequence joins TRBV3-1 (or the pseudogene TRBV3-2) and TRBJ1-5; D uncertain. The V end was cut by 0 bases, the J end by 6 bases, with 6 bases between. The CDR3 totals 13 residues. The germline gives CDR1 LGHDT, CDR2 YNNKEL (reference sequence). The DNA for the CDR3 is TGTGCCAGCAGCCAAGACCGGGGTCAGCCCCAGCATTTT. Protein product: CASSQDRGQPQHF.

The chain combines TRBV4-3 with TRBJ2-7, with TRBD2 matching over 7 bases. The CDR3 loop spans 16 amino acids. J was trimmed by 2 bases and V by 0 bases; bases with no gene match: 7. Germline V gives CDR1 LGHNA, CDR2 YSLEER. In nucleotides, the CDR3 is TGCGCCAGCAGCCAAGACTCCGTGGGGGGGGCCTACGAGCAGTACTTC. As protein: CASSQDSVGGAYEQYF.

This chain links TRBV4-1 with TRBJ2-4, with D possibly TRBD2 on 7 matching bases. The germline V gene has CDR1 MGHRA and CDR2 YSYEKL. This CDR3 comprises 16 residues. The V end lost 0 bases, the J end lost 6 bases, and 15 bases lay between the germline ends. The CDR3 DNA sequence: TGCGCCAGCAGCCAAGACCCCGGACTAGGGGGAAACATTCAGTACTTC. It codes for CASSQDPGLGGNIQYF.